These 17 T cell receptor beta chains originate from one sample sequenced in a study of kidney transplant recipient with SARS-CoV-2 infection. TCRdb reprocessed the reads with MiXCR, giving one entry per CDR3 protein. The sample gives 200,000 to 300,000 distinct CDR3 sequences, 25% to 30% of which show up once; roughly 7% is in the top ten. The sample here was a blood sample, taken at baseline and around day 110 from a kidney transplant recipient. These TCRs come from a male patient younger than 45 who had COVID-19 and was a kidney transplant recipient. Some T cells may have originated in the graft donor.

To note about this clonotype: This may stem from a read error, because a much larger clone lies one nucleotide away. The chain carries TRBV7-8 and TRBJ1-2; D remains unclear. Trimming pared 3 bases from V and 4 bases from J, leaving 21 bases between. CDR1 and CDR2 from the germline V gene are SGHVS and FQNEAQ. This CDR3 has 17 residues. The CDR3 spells CASSFIKFTRKIYGYTF. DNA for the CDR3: TGTGCCAGCAGCTTCATTAAGTTTACCCGAAAGATCTATGGCTACACCTTC.

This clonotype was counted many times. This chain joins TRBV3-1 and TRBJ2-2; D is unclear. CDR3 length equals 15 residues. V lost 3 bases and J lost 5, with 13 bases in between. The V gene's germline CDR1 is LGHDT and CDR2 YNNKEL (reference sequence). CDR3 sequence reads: CASSHMTFPTGELFF. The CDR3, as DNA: TGTGCCAGCAGCCATATGACATTCCCAACCGGGGAGCTGTTTTTT.

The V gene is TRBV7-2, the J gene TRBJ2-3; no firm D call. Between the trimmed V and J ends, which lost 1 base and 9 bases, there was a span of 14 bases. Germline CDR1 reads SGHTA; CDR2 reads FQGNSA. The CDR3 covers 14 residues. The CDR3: CASSLEGLSRTQYF. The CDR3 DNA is TGTGCCAGCAGCTTAGAGGGCCTGAGTAGGACGCAGTATTTT.

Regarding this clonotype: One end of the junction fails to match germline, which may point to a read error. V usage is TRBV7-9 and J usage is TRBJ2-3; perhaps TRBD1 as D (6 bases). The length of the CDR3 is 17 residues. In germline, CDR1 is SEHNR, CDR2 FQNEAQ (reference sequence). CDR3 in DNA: TGTGCCAGCAGCCATCCTTCGTGGGGGCGAATCACAGATGCGCAGTATTTT. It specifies CASSHPSWGRITDAQYF.

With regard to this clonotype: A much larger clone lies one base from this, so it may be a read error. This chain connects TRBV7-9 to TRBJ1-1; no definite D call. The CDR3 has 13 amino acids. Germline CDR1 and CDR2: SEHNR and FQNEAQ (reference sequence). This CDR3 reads CAGSLAVLGEAFF. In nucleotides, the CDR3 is TGTGCCGGCAGCTTAGCCGTTTTAGGTGAAGCTTTCTTT. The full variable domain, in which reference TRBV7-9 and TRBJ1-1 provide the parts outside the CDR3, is DTGVSQNPRHKITKRGQNVTFRCDPISEHNRLYWYRQTLGQGPEFLTYFQNEAQLEKSRLLSDRFSAERPKGSFSTLEIQRTEQGDSAMYLCAGSLAVLGEAFFGQGTRLTVV.

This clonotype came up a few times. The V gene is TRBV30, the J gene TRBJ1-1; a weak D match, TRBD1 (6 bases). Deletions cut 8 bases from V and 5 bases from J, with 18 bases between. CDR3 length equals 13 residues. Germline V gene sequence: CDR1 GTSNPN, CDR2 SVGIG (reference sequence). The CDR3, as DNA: TGTGCCGGGGGCAGGGGCTGGGAAACTGAAGCTTTCTTT. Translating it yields CAGGRGWETEAFF.

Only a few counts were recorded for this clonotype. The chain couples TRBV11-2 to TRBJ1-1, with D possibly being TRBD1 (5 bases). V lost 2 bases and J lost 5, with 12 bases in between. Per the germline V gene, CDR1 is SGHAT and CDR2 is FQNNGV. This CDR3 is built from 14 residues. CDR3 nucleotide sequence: TGTGCCAGCAGCTTACAGGGCGTAAGGACTGAAGCTTTCTTT. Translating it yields CASSLQGVRTEAFF.

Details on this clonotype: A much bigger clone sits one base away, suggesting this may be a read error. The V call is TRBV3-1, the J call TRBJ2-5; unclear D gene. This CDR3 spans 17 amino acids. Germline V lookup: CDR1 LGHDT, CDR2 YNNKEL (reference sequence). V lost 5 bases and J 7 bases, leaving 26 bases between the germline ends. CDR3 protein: CASSIIRPISFSGTQYF. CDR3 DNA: TGTGCCAGCAGCATAATTCGTCCCATTTCTTTCTCTGGGACCCAGTACTTC.

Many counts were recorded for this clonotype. The CDR3 DNA is TGTGCCAGCAGTGAACAAGAGCGGGGGACCCCTAGCACAGATACGCAGTATTTT. Translating gives CASSEQERGTPSTDTQYF. The chain employs TRBV25-1 and TRBJ2-3; 8 nucleotides agree with TRBD2. Germline trimming cut 2 bases from V and 0 bases from J; bases unmatched to any gene: 10. The CDR3 consists of 18 residues. CDR1 and CDR2 (germline): MGHDK, SYGVNS.

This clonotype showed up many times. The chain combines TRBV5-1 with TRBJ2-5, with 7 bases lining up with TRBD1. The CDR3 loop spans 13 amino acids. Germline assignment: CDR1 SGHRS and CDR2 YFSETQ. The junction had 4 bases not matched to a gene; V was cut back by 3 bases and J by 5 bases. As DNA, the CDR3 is TGCGCCAGCAGCTACAGGGGTGGGGAGACCCAGTACTTC. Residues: CASSYRGGETQYF.

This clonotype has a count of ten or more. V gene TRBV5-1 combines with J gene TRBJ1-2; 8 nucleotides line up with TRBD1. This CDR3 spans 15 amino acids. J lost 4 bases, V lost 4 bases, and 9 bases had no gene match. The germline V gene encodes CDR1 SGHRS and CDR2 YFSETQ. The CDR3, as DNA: TGCGCCAGCAGCCTCAACACCGGGACAGGCTATGGCTACACCTTC. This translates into CASSLNTGTGYGYTF. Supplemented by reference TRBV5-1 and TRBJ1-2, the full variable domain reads KAGVTQTPRYLIKTRGQQVTLSCSPISGHRSVSWYQQTPGQGLQFLFEYFSETQRNKGNFPGRFSGRQFSNSRSEMNVSTLELGDSALYLCASSLNTGTGYGYTFGSGTRLTVV.

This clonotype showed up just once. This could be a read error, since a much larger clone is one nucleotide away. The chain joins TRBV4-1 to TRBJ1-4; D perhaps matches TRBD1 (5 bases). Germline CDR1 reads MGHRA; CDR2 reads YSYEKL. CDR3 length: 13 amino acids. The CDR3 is CASNPGGDEILFF. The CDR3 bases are TGCGCCAGCAACCCCGGGGGGGATGAAATACTGTTTTTT.

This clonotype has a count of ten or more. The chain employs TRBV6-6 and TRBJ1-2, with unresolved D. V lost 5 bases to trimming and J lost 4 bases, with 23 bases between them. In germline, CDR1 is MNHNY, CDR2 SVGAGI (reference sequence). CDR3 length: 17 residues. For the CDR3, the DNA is TGTGCCAGCAGTGACGGCGAAGGTGGGAGAAAGACCTATGGCTACACCTTC. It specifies CASSDGEGGRKTYGYTF.

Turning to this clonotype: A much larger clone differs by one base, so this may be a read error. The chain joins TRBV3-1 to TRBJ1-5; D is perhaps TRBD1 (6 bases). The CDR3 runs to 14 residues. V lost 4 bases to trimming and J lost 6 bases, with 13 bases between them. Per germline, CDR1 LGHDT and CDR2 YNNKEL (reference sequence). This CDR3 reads CASSLHRDGQPQHF. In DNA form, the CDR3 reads TGTGCCAGCAGCCTCCACAGGGACGGTCAGCCCCAGCATTTT.

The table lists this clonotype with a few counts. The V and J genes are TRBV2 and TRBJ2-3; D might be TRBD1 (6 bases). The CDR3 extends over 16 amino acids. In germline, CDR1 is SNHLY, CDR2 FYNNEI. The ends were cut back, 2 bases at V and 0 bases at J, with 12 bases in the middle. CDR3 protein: CASSEIQGSSTDTQYF. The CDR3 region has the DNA TGTGCCAGCAGTGAAATCCAGGGGTCTAGCACAGATACGCAGTATTTT.

CDR3: CGNTDRITQSRANVLTF. In DNA form, the CDR3 reads TGTGGCAATACCGACAGGATAACACAAAGTCGGGCCAACGTCCTGACTTTC. The chain uses TRBV8-2 and TRBJ2-6; the DNA was not compared with TRBD1, the D call given in the table. TRBV8-2 is a known pseudogene. The CDR3 runs 17 residues.

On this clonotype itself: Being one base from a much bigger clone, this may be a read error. The CDR3 is CASSRQGLAPQNTGELFF. In DNA, the CDR3 is TGTGCCAGTAGCCGACAGGGACTAGCGCCGCAGAACACCGGGGAGCTGTTTTTT. The V and J genes are TRBV19 and TRBJ2-2; TRBD2 aligns across 10 bases. Trimming took 6 bases from V and 1 from J; bases not matched to a gene: 11. Germline assignment: CDR1 LNHDA and CDR2 SQIVND (reference sequence). The CDR3 totals 18 residues.